This T cell receptor beta chain was identified in a study of T-cell reconstitution after alpha-beta-depleted transplantation in children. During its preparation, the TCRbeta library received unique molecular identifiers. TCRdb reanalysed the PCR reads using MiXCR and keeps one entry per CDR3 protein. The sample yields over 550,000 distinct CDR3 sequences, 8% to 11% seen once. This clonotype has more than one count but fewer than ten. The sample here was PBMCs from the stem cell graft donor, taken from the stem cell graft. The sequence was collected from a human donor who donated a stem cell graft to a child with acute myeloid leukemia.

This chain's CDR3 is CSAPRISGANVLTF. CDR3 in DNA: TGCAGTGCACCCAGGATCTCTGGGGCCAACGTCCTGACTTTC. The chain recombines TRBV20-1 with TRBJ2-6; D unresolved. This CDR3 comprises 14 residues. V gave up 6 bases and J gave up 0 bases, with 9 bases separating them. Looked up from germline, CDR1 is DFQATT and CDR2 is SNEGSKA (reference sequence).